These 22 T cell receptor beta chains were all obtained from the same sample, sequenced in a study of shared clonotypes between healthy human individuals. Sequencing used immunoSEQ multiplex PCR; TCRdb keeps in-frame clones, though not all of them. The table lists nearly 1,000,000 clones, more than 75% of them singletons. Sequencing used memory CD4+ T cells sorted from blood. The subset: CD45RA-negative fraction. These receptors were obtained from a man aged 18 to 29 in good health.

This chain connects TRBV6-8 to TRBJ2-7; 8 bases agree with TRBD2. V lost 0 bases, J lost 3 bases, and 7 bases stayed unmatched. Per the germline V gene, CDR1 is MNHGY and CDR2 is SAAAGT. The CDR3 loop spans 16 amino acids. The CDR3 nucleotides read TGTGCCAGCAGTTACTCCCAGGGCGCGGGAGGCTACGAGCAGTACTTC. The encoded protein is CASSYSQGAGGYEQYF.

Points on this clone: A read error may produce the germline difference seen at one junction end. The chain has TRBV7-2 and TRBJ2-7; D might be TRBD1 (5 bases). This CDR3 is built from 16 residues. Germline CDR1 SGHTA, CDR2 FQGNSA. CDR3 bases: TGCGCCAGCAGCCAGGCATGGGGCGACCCCCCTTCCGAGCAGTACTTC. This gives the protein CASSQAWGDPPSEQYF.

This rearrangement joins TRBV10-3 to TRBJ2-5, with D possibly matching TRBD1 (5 bases). The CDR3 is 13 residues long. Trimming stripped 5 bases from V and 2 bases from J, with 9 bases between. CDR1 is ENHRY and CDR2 is SYGVKD in the germline V gene. Written as DNA, the CDR3 is TGTGCCATCAGTCAGGGTTCGCAAGAGACCCAGTACTTC. As protein: CAISQGSQETQYF.

This clone was picked up a small number of times. This chain uses TRBV5-1 with TRBJ2-1; TRBD2 matches at 8 bases. The CDR3 is made up of 15 amino acids. The J segment lost 8 bases and the V segment lost 6 bases, leaving 13 bases of the junction unmatched. The germline CDR1 and CDR2 sequences are SGHRS and YFSETQ. CDR3 sequence reads: CASNSGIVVNDEQFF. In DNA form, the CDR3 reads TGCGCCAGCAATAGCGGGATAGTCGTTAACGATGAGCAGTTCTTC.

The chain combines TRBV7-2 with TRBJ1-4; D not certain. The length of the CDR3 is 16 residues. V was pared by 2 bases and J by 5 bases, with 15 bases between. The germline V gene encodes CDR1 SGHTA and CDR2 FQGNSA. The DNA for the CDR3 is TGTGCCAGCAGCTTAAATCAGCCCGAGGCCAATGAAAAACTGTTTTTT. Translation: CASSLNQPEANEKLFF.

The chain is built from TRBV5-1 and TRBJ2-1, with TRBD2 identical over 11 bases. The CDR3 length is 16 residues. Unmatched junction bases numbered 5, after V lost 1 base and J lost 5 bases. In germline, CDR1 is SGHRS, CDR2 YFSETQ. DNA for the CDR3: TGCGCCAGCAGCTTGATAGGGACTAGCGGCGACAATGAGCAGTTCTTC. This sequence encodes CASSLIGTSGDNEQFF.

Points on this clone: The sample carries other DNA sequences with the same CDR3. The chain links TRBV10-3 to TRBJ2-3, with 7 bases identical to TRBD2. CDR1 and CDR2 (germline): ENHRY, SYGVKD. J lost 1 base, V lost 5 bases, and 0 bases had no gene match. The length of the CDR3 is 13 residues. CDR3 loop: CAISSGGTDTQYF. For the CDR3, the DNA is TGTGCCATCAGTAGCGGGGGCACAGATACGCAGTATTTT.

The rearrangement links TRBV2 to TRBJ2-7, with TRBD1 identical over 9 bases. Trimming took 11 bases from V and 2 from J; bases not matched to a gene: 4. The length of the CDR3 is 12 residues. The germline gives CDR1 SNHLY, CDR2 FYNNEI. In nucleotides, the CDR3 is TGTGCCTCCGGGACAGGGACCTACGAGCAGTACTTC. This translates into CASGTGTYEQYF.

The DNA of the CDR3 is TGCGCCAGCAGCCAAGACCCCCAGCTGAACACTGAAGCTTTCTTT. This translates into CASSQDPQLNTEAFF. The chain links TRBV4-3 to TRBJ1-1; no reliable D call. The CDR3 is 15 amino acids. Germline-derived CDR1 and CDR2 are LGHNA and YSLEER. Trimming removed 0 bases at V and 0 bases at J, with 8 bases between.

The J gene is TRBJ2-7, the V gene TRBV6-6; 9 positions match TRBD2. CDR3 length: 13 residues. Unmatched junction bases numbered 3, after V lost 7 bases and J lost 2 bases. Germline V lookup: CDR1 MNHNY, CDR2 SVGAGI (reference sequence). Here the CDR3 reads CASKTSGTYEQYF. CDR3 in DNA: TGTGCCAGCAAGACTAGCGGCACCTACGAGCAGTACTTC.

The CDR3 DNA sequence: TGTGCCAGCAGCTATCATTTAGGGGGAACTGAAGCTTTCTTT. It translates to CASSYHLGGTEAFF. V usage is TRBV7-9 and J usage is TRBJ1-1; possible D gene TRBD1, 6 bases. The CDR3 consists of 14 residues. V was clipped by 4 bases and J by 5 bases, with 14 bases between them. Germline V gene data show CDR1 as SEHNR and CDR2 as FQNEAQ (reference sequence).

The chain combines TRBV9 with TRBJ2-3, with D possibly being TRBD1 (5 bases). The V and J ends lost 6 bases and 1 base respectively, with 12 bases between them. Germline V CDR1 and CDR2: SGDLS, YYNGEE. This CDR3 contains 14 residues. The CDR3 DNA is TGTGCCAGCAACTTAAGGGGCGGCACAGATACGCAGTATTTT. It codes for CASNLRGGTDTQYF.

The chain employs TRBV5-1 and TRBJ2-1; D is perhaps TRBD2 (6 bases). From germline, CDR1 is SGHRS and CDR2 YFSETQ. V dropped 0 bases and J dropped 10 bases, with 11 bases sitting between them. The CDR3 sequence is 13 residues long. The CDR3 sequence: CASSLATSQEQFF. CDR3 in DNA: TGCGCCAGCAGCTTGGCCACTAGCCAGGAGCAGTTCTTC.

V usage is TRBV27 and J usage is TRBJ1-5, with a possible D match to TRBD1 (6 bases). The CDR3 has 14 amino acids. The germline CDR1 and CDR2 sequences are MNHEY and SMNVEV (reference sequence). Trimming removed 4 bases from V and 6 bases from J, with 13 bases in between. CDR3 amino acids: CASSSGLGGQPQHF. The CDR3 DNA reads as TGTGCCAGCAGTTCGGGTCTAGGGGGTCAGCCCCAGCATTTT.

A word on this clone: This likely reflects a read error, since a far larger clone is one base away. The chain links TRBV11-3 to TRBJ1-1; D gene unclear. The CDR3 consists of 13 residues. The V gene lost 3 bases and the J gene lost 0 bases, with 5 bases spanning the gap. Germline V gives CDR1 SGHNT, CDR2 YENEEA. CDR3 amino acids: CASSFDMNTEAFF. The CDR3 nucleotides read TGTGCCAGCAGCTTCGACATGAACACTGAAGCTTTCTTT.

The chain combines TRBV5-1 with TRBJ1-6; 7 bases are a match to TRBD1. Germline V gives CDR1 SGHRS, CDR2 YFSETQ. CDR3 length: 14 amino acids. The trim removed 4 bases at V and 14 bases at J, leaving 12 bases unmatched. CDR3 nucleotides: TGCGCCAGCAGCCCCGGGACAGTTGGTTCCGCCCTCCACTTT. Translation gives CASSPGTVGSALHF.

This clone has at least ten counts. Different DNA sequences within this sample yield the same CDR3. The chain is built from TRBV6-6 and TRBJ2-7, with D uncertain. CDR1 and CDR2 (germline): MNHNY, SVGAGI (reference sequence). V was cut by 0 bases and J by 0 bases, with 0 bases left in between. There are 12 residues in the CDR3. This CDR3 is CASSYSSYEQYF. CDR3 nucleotides: TGTGCCAGCAGTTACTCCTCCTACGAGCAGTACTTC.

There are a few counts of this clone. J is TRBJ1-4 and V is TRBV27, with 7 bases fitting TRBD1. The V gene end was trimmed by 6 bases and the J gene end by 8 bases; junction bases not matched to a gene: 12. The CDR3 runs to 15 residues. The germline V gene encodes CDR1 MNHEY and CDR2 SMNVEV (reference sequence). CDR3 coding DNA: TGTGCCAGCAGACTGACAGGGAGACTCAGCGAAAAACTGTTTTTT. It is translated as CASRLTGRLSEKLFF.

The J gene is TRBJ2-1, the V gene TRBV5-1, with 12 bases identical to TRBD2. V shed 7 bases, J shed 2 bases, and the junction held 4 bases outside the gene matches. The CDR3 totals 15 residues. Germline V gene data show CDR1 as SGHRS and CDR2 as YFSETQ. This CDR3 is CASQTSGSPYNEQFF. The CDR3 DNA reads TGCGCCAGCCAGACTAGCGGGAGCCCCTACAATGAGCAGTTCTTC.

The J gene is TRBJ1-2, the V gene TRBV19; D is possibly TRBD1 (6 bases). Germline loops: CDR1 LNHDA, CDR2 SQIVND (reference sequence). V lost 3 bases and J 1 base, leaving 12 bases between the germline ends. The CDR3 is 15 residues long. The CDR3 nucleotides read TGTGCCAGTAGTATGGGGACACCGATTAACTATGGCTACACCTTC. Translation: CASSMGTPINYGYTF.

This clone was observed a few times. V and J are TRBV5-5 and TRBJ1-1; D not resolved. With 3 bases removed from V and 1 base from J, the gap between germline ends came to 19 bases. Germline V lookup: CDR1 SGHKS, CDR2 YYEKEE (reference sequence). The CDR3 is 17 amino acids. The CDR3: CASSSLGEGGGNTEAFF. The CDR3 nucleotides read TGTGCCAGCAGCTCCCTGGGTGAGGGCGGTGGGAACACTGAAGCTTTCTTT.

The chain joins TRBV6-5 to TRBJ1-5; D uncertain. CDR3 size: 14 residues. The V gene's germline CDR1 is MNHEY and CDR2 SVGAGI. V was trimmed by 6 bases and J by 2 bases, leaving 11 bases between them. The CDR3 sequence is CASSRLDGNQPQHF. The CDR3 coding sequence is TGTGCCAGCAGCAGGCTTGACGGCAATCAGCCCCAGCATTTT.